These T cell receptor beta chains were read from a single sample in a study of cytomegalovirus exposure and HLA in healthy donors. TCRdb keeps only in-frame clones here, not all; method: immunoSEQ multiplex PCR. The sample yields some 200,000 clones, around 77% seen once. Sequenced: PBMCs. These receptors were collected from a woman under 40 in good health and CMV-seronegative. Both conserved end residues are trimmed from each CDR3.

CDR3 protein	J gene	V gene
ASSQEWVTDYEQY	TRBJ2-7	TRBV4-2
ASSSAGLAGTDTQY	TRBJ2-3	TRBV7-2
ASSRGISYEQY	TRBJ2-7	TRBV5-1
ASSLGPSSYT	TRBJ1-2	TRBV5-4
ASRRLADYEQY	TRBJ2-7	TRBV2
ASSDIGQGAIGYP	TRBJ1-2	TRBV9
ASSPLGPGNYGYT	TRBJ1-2	TRBV18
ASSLARTGGLRENTEAF	TRBJ1-1	TRBV5-1
ASAGQGTEAF	TRBJ1-1	TRBV25-1
ASSARQGSYEQY	TRBJ2-7	TRBV7-2
ASSDPGTGGAGANVLT	TRBJ2-6	TRBV2
ASSYGLAGGAGTDTQY	TRBJ2-3	TRBV9
ASSLARRDTQY	TRBJ2-3	TRBV11-2
ASSLGQIEAF	TRBJ1-1	TRBV5-6
AISGLAGGPYNEQF	TRBJ2-1	TRBV10-3
ASSPPGLHEQY	TRBJ2-7	TRBV6-1
ASSRDRRGEAF	TRBJ1-1	TRBV18
ASGSTSGKTQY	TRBJ2-5	TRBV6-6
ASSRGRDTEAF	TRBJ1-1	TRBV18
ASSIIGQGSSYEQY	TRBJ2-7	TRBV5-1
ASSSLGEVWVQETQY	TRBJ2-5	TRBV28
ASSEDRDNTDTQY	TRBJ2-3	TRBV7-9
ASSQPGTGRRKEQY	TRBJ2-7	TRBV4-1
ASSGDLSSYEQY	TRBJ2-7	TRBV18
ATSASGEQF	TRBJ2-1	TRBV15
ASSLGDRYNEQF	TRBJ2-1	TRBV5-1